Each of the 17 T cell receptor beta chains below was sequenced from the same sample in a study of blood T cells in healthy people across ages. Then a second PCR, running roughly 7 to 11 cycles, was carried out with a sample-barcoded 5' primer and a J-beta primer mix. Each CDR3 protein is one row after TCRdb ran MiXCR on the 5' RACE reads. The sample has 630,000 or so distinct CDR3 sequences; about 30% are singletons. The sequencing input was blood. Source of these receptors: a woman of 80 years or more in good health.

This clonotype was picked up a small number of times. The chain couples TRBV20-1 to TRBJ1-4, with TRBD1 matching 7 bases. This CDR3 comprises 11 residues. Germline V CDR1 and CDR2: DFQATT, SNEGSKA (reference sequence). Trimming cost V 6 bases and J 10 bases; bases outside gene matches: 5. The CDR3 loop is CSAGDRVKLFF. Here the CDR3 DNA reads TGCAGTGCGGGTGACAGGGTAAAACTGTTTTTT.

The chain carries TRBV10-3 and TRBJ2-7, with D perhaps TRBD1 (5 bases). The J call may be mistaken, given a closer DNA end match to TRBJ2-5. This CDR3 region has 16 residues. Germline V gene data show CDR1 as ENHRY and CDR2 as SYGVKD. CDR3 protein: CAISEPRGAKLETQYF. DNA for the CDR3: TGTGCCATCAGTGAACCAAGGGGCGCTAAGTTAGAGACCCAGTACTTC.

This clonotype was observed at least ten times. The chain uses TRBV6-2 or TRBV6-3 and TRBJ2-5; no clear D. With 2 bases removed from V and 1 base from J, the gap between germline ends came to 11 bases. The CDR3 has 15 residues. Germline V gives CDR1 MNHEY, CDR2 SVGEGT. For the CDR3, the DNA is TGTGCCAGCAGTTACGCAACAGCCTTCCAAGAGACCCAGTACTTC. This codes for CASSYATAFQETQYF.

This clonotype was picked up many times. This chain links TRBV5-1 with TRBJ2-7; TRBD1 aligns across 9 bases. CDR3 length: 15 amino acids. Germline V gene lookup returns CDR1 SGHRS and CDR2 YFSETQ. J lost 2 bases, V lost 2 bases, and 5 bases had no gene match. CDR3 nucleotides: TGCGCCAGCAGCTTTACCGGGACAGGGACCTACGAGCAGTACTTC. This encodes CASSFTGTGTYEQYF. Complete variable domain (other parts from reference TRBV5-1 and TRBJ2-7): KAGVTQTPRYLIKTRGQQVTLSCSPISGHRSVSWYQQTPGQGLQFLFEYFSETQRNKGNFPGRFSGRQFSNSRSEMNVSTLELGDSALYLCASSFTGTGTYEQYFGPGTRLTVT.

With respect to this clonotype: Possible read error: a much larger clone is one base away. The missing conserved phenylalanine or tryptophan at the end of this CDR3 makes a read error likely. V gene TRBV20-1 combines with J gene TRBJ2-5; D ambiguous. The germline V gene encodes CDR1 DFQATT and CDR2 SNEGSKA (reference sequence). CDR3 size: 13 residues. Trimming pared 1 base from V and 1 base from J, leaving 7 bases between. DNA of the CDR3: TGCAGTGCTAGAGGGCCCAGCCAAGAGACCCAGTACGTC. It specifies CSARGPSQETQYV.

The V and J genes are TRBV5-6 and TRBJ2-7, with D uncertain. Deletions cut 2 bases from V and 0 bases from J, with 9 bases between. CDR3 length: 14 residues. The germline V gene encodes CDR1 SGHDT and CDR2 YYEEEE. The DNA of the CDR3 is TGTGCCAGCAGCTTTAACCTATTCTCCTACGAGCAGTACTTC. Translating it yields CASSFNLFSYEQYF. The complete variable domain, with remaining parts taken from reference TRBV5-6 and TRBJ2-7, reads DAGVTQSPTHLIKTRGQQVTLRCSPKSGHDTVSWYQQALGQGPQFIFQYYEEEERQRGNFPDRFSGHQFPNYSSELNVNALLLGDSALYLCASSFNLFSYEQYFGPGTRLTVT.

V gene TRBV6-2 or TRBV6-3 combines with J gene TRBJ1-1; TRBD1 agrees at 9 bases. Per the germline V gene, CDR1 is MNHEY and CDR2 is SVGEGT. This CDR3 is built from 13 residues. The V and J ends lost 7 bases and 9 bases, in that order; junction bases with no gene match: 9. The DNA for the CDR3 is TGTGCCAGCAAAGAGGACAGGGGACCTAAAGCTTTCTTT. Amino acid sequence: CASKEDRGPKAFF.

This clonotype was seen ten or more times. V and J are TRBV7-9 and TRBJ2-1, with TRBD2 matching over 13 bases. The V gene's germline CDR1 is SEHNR and CDR2 FQNEAQ (reference sequence). The CDR3 sequence is 22 residues long. Trimming cost V 2 bases and J 0 bases; bases outside gene matches: 16. The CDR3 protein is CASSLLTPGTSGAWSSYNEQFF. For the CDR3, the DNA is TGTGCCAGCAGCTTATTGACTCCCGGGACTAGCGGGGCATGGAGCTCCTACAATGAGCAGTTCTTC.

This clonotype has a count of ten or more. The chain joins TRBV5-1 to TRBJ2-4; 9 bases fit TRBD1. The CDR3 totals 17 residues. V lost 3 bases and J lost 1; bases outside the gene matches: 8. Per germline, CDR1 SGHRS and CDR2 YFSETQ. The CDR3 DNA reads as TGCGCCAGCAGCTACGGAGGACAGGGGTCGGCCAAAAACATTCAGTACTTC. Translated, it gives CASSYGGQGSAKNIQYF.

This clonotype was counted ten times or more. The chain has TRBV9 and TRBJ2-1, with TRBD1 as a possible D gene (7 bases). CDR1 and CDR2 from the germline V gene are SGDLS and YYNGEE. CDR3 length: 14 amino acids. Trimming removed 7 bases at V and 7 bases at J, with 18 bases between. The CDR3 loop reads CASHRDSGGNEQFF. The CDR3 DNA reads as TGTGCCAGCCACCGGGACTCAGGGGGGAATGAGCAGTTCTTC.

In its sample, this clonotype was seen many times. The chain carries TRBV5-1 and TRBJ2-2; 8 bases are a match to TRBD1. J gave up 7 bases and V 4 bases, and 6 bases lay outside the gene matches. This CDR3 region has 14 residues. Germline V CDR1 and CDR2: SGHRS, YFSETQ. The DNA of the CDR3 is TGCGCCAGCAGCGGCAGGGGGCTAGACGGGGAGCTGTTTTTT. Translation gives CASSGRGLDGELFF.

In this sample, this clonotype turned up many times. This chain connects TRBV12-3 or TRBV12-4 to TRBJ2-1; D unresolved. The V end lost 3 bases, the J end lost 6 bases, and 6 bases lay between the germline ends. CDR3 size: 12 residues. The CDR3 region has the DNA TGTGCCAGCAGTTTCTACGGCAATGAGCAGTTCTTC. This gives the protein CASSFYGNEQFF.

Ten or more counts support this clonotype. The rearrangement joins TRBV6-1 to TRBJ1-2; D gene ambiguous. Germline assignment: CDR1 MNHNS and CDR2 SASEGT. This CDR3 contains 15 residues. Trimming pared 3 bases from V and 4 bases from J, leaving 15 bases between. CDR3 region: CASSEFFEGTYGYTF. The CDR3 bases are TGTGCCAGCAGTGAGTTTTTTGAGGGAACCTATGGCTACACCTTC.

A word on this clonotype: A junction boundary mismatches the germline segment, possibly from a read error. CDR3 sequence reads: CTSSEGGRNQPQHF. The CDR3 region has the DNA TGTACCAGCAGTGAAGGAGGGCGCAATCAGCCCCAGCATTTT. The J gene is TRBJ1-5, the V gene TRBV2, with D uncertain. Looked up from germline, CDR1 is SNHLY and CDR2 is FYNNEI. This CDR3 region has 14 residues. Full variable domain (remainder filled in from reference TRBV2 and TRBJ1-5): EPEVTQTPSHQVTQMGQEVILRCVPISNHLYFYWYRQILGQKVEFLVSFYNNEISEKSEIFDDQFSVERPDGSNFTLKIRSTKLEDSAMYFCTSSEGGRNQPQHFGDGTRLSIL.

This clonotype occurred many times. The chain combines TRBV29-1 with TRBJ2-7; D gene unclear. V shed 8 bases and J shed 2 bases, with 16 bases lying between them. Per germline, CDR1 SQVTM and CDR2 ANQGSEA. The CDR3 sequence is 13 residues long. CDR3 sequence: CSSEVWETYEQYF. For the CDR3, the DNA is TGCAGCTCCGAGGTGTGGGAAACCTACGAGCAGTACTTC.

This clonotype appeared a few times. The chain couples TRBV5-1 to TRBJ2-5; TRBD1 aligns across 9 bases. The CDR3 spans 16 residues. Germline CDR1 is SGHRS and CDR2 is YFSETQ. J was trimmed by 1 base and V by 4 bases; bases with no gene match: 8. The CDR3 coding sequence is TGCGCCAGCAGCCCTACGGACAGGGGTCTCCAAGAGACCCAGTACTTC. It is translated as CASSPTDRGLQETQYF.

The V gene is TRBV6-5, the J gene TRBJ1-2, with D perhaps matching TRBD1 (5 bases). Germline CDR1 and CDR2: MNHEY and SVGAGI. This CDR3 has 11 amino acids. Between the trimmed V and J ends, which lost 7 bases and 8 bases, there was a span of 11 bases. CDR3 sequence: CASTQGGGYTF. The CDR3 DNA reads TGTGCCAGCACCCAGGGCGGGGGCTACACCTTC.